Listed here are 27 T cell receptor beta chains from one sample, sequenced in a study of T cell responses to AZD1222 COVID-19 vaccine. Method: immunoSEQ multiplex PCR; TCRdb's copy keeps in-frame clones and lacks some. The sample comprises about 97,000 clones, more than 70% of which are singletons, and 2.5% to 3% rests with the top ten. Sequenced here: peripheral blood, sampled on day 0 of AZD1222 vaccination. The receptors come from an adult in good health.

This chain connects TRBV6-5 to TRBJ1-2; no clear D gene. V lost 0 bases to trimming and J lost 4 bases, with 15 bases between them. Germline CDR1 is MNHEY and CDR2 is SVGAGI. The CDR3 contains 16 residues. CDR3: CASSYSPPDLSYGYTF. CDR3 nucleotides: TGTGCCAGCAGTTACTCACCTCCGGACCTGAGCTATGGCTACACCTTC.

The rearrangement links TRBV5-1 to TRBJ1-3; 9 bases align to TRBD1. Trimming at V came to 0 bases and at J to 2 bases, leaving 0 bases not matched to a gene. This CDR3 has 15 residues. Germline CDR1 reads SGHRS; CDR2 reads YFSETQ. The CDR3 nucleotides read TGCGCCAGCAGCTTGGGACAGGGGGCTGGAAACACCATATATTTT. This sequence encodes CASSLGQGAGNTIYF.

The rearrangement uses TRBV25-1 and TRBJ1-3; D remains unclear. The CDR3 covers 16 residues. Germline values: CDR1 MGHDK, CDR2 SYGVNS. Trimming removed 0 bases at V and 2 bases at J, with 11 bases between. The CDR3 nucleotides read TGTGCCAGCAGTGAATATGATGGGGTTCCTGGAAACACCATATATTTT. It specifies CASSEYDGVPGNTIYF.

This clone was detected a few times. V and J are TRBV7-6 and TRBJ2-2, with 7 bases identical to TRBD1. This CDR3 is built from 16 residues. Per the germline V gene, CDR1 is SGHVS and CDR2 is FNYEAQ. J was trimmed by 3 bases and V by 5 bases; bases with no gene match: 9. CDR3 nucleotide sequence: TGTGCCAGCAGCCCAGGCTGGGACAGCTACACCGGGGAGCTGTTTTTT. It translates to CASSPGWDSYTGELFF.

This chain connects TRBV18 to TRBJ1-2; tentative D call: TRBD1 (6 bases). The germline CDR1 and CDR2 sequences are KGHSH and LQKENI. CDR3 length: 12 residues. Trimming left V 6 bases short and J 6 bases short, with 11 bases between. CDR3: CASSGGRDGYTF. The CDR3 coding sequence is TGTGCCAGCTCCGGGGGCAGGGATGGCTACACCTTC.

In its sample, this clone was seen once. The chain combines TRBV3-1 (or the pseudogene TRBV3-2) with TRBJ2-1; 14 bases line up with TRBD2. The V gene end was trimmed by 1 base and the J gene end by 10 bases; junction bases not matched to a gene: 3. The CDR3 totals 15 residues. CDR1 and CDR2 from the germline V gene are LGHDT and YNNKEL (reference sequence). In DNA form, the CDR3 reads TGTGCCAGCAGCCAAGGGACTAGCGGGGGGTGGGAGCAGTTCTTC. It translates to CASSQGTSGGWEQFF.

The V call is TRBV5-4, the J call TRBJ2-1; 7 nucleotides line up with TRBD2. The CDR3 is 15 residues long. Per the germline V gene, CDR1 is SGHNT and CDR2 is YYREEE (reference sequence). The V segment lost 0 bases and the J segment 3 bases; nucleotides outside the gene matches: 3. In DNA form, the CDR3 reads TGTGCCAGCAGCTTGGGAGCGGGGATCTACAATGAGCAGTTCTTC. This gives the protein CASSLGAGIYNEQFF.

The chain combines TRBV19 with TRBJ1-2, with TRBD1 as a possible D gene (5 bases). In germline, CDR1 is LNHDA, CDR2 SQIVND (reference sequence). CDR3 length: 13 amino acids. The germline V and J ends were trimmed by 4 bases and 4 bases, with 10 bases remaining between them. In nucleotides, the CDR3 is TGTGCCAGTAGTAACCAGGGAGGCTATGGCTACACCTTC. Its translation: CASSNQGGYGYTF.

In nucleotides, the CDR3 is TGTGCCAGCATCCCGACAGGAGCTAACTATGGCTACACCTTC. Protein product: CASIPTGANYGYTF. The chain employs TRBV6-2 or TRBV6-3 and TRBJ1-2; possible D gene TRBD1, 6 bases. Looked up from germline, CDR1 is MNHEY and CDR2 is SVGEGT. The CDR3 totals 14 residues. Trimming removed 7 bases at V and 0 bases at J, with 12 bases between.

V is TRBV6-5 and J is TRBJ1-6; D is unclear. V lost 0 bases and J 3 bases, leaving 6 bases between the germline ends. Germline CDR1 and CDR2: MNHEY and SVGAGI. This CDR3 comprises 15 residues. This CDR3 is CASSYSGNYNSPLHF. CDR3 bases: TGTGCCAGCAGTTACTCAGGGAACTATAATTCACCCCTCCACTTT.

The V call is TRBV5-8, the J call TRBJ2-2, with 10 bases matching TRBD2. The junction had 2 bases not matched to a gene; V was cut back by 5 bases and J by 4 bases. CDR1 and CDR2 (germline): SGHTS, YDEGEE. The CDR3 runs to 14 residues. CDR3 in DNA: TGTGCCAGCAGAGAGCGGGGGGGCACCGGGGAGCTGTTTTTT. It encodes CASRERGGTGELFF.

The chain combines TRBV7-2 with TRBJ2-1; 9 nucleotides align to TRBD1. CDR1 and CDR2 from the germline V gene are SGHTA and FQGNSA. The V segment lost 6 bases and the J segment 8 bases; nucleotides outside the gene matches: 5. The CDR3 runs 13 residues. CDR3 in DNA: TGTGCCAGCAGACCGGGACAGGGCTATGAGCAGTTCTTC. This gives the protein CASRPGQGYEQFF.

This chain uses TRBV7-9 with TRBJ1-5; the D is unclear. V dropped 5 bases and J dropped 7 bases, with 12 bases sitting between them. This CDR3 is 13 amino acids long. From germline, CDR1 is SEHNR and CDR2 FQNEAQ (reference sequence). Here the CDR3 reads CASSPGVGQPQHF. The CDR3 DNA follows: TGTGCCAGCAGCCCTGGGGTTGGCCAGCCCCAGCATTTT.

V is TRBV19 and J is TRBJ2-7, with D unresolved. The V end was cut by 2 bases, the J end by 2 bases, with 10 bases between. The germline gives CDR1 LNHDA, CDR2 SQIVND (reference sequence). The CDR3 has 14 residues. The CDR3 DNA is TGTGCCAGTAGTATAACGACCGTCACCTACGAGCAGTACTTC. Its translation is CASSITTVTYEQYF.

V is TRBV11-3 and J is TRBJ2-3, with TRBD2 identical over 10 bases. This CDR3 spans 15 amino acids. The V segment lost 3 bases and the J segment 3 bases; nucleotides outside the gene matches: 3. The V gene's germline CDR1 is SGHNT and CDR2 YENEEA. The CDR3 sequence: CASSLGAGGTDTQYF. The CDR3 DNA follows: TGTGCCAGCAGCTTGGGAGCGGGGGGGACAGATACGCAGTATTTT.

This chain connects TRBV6-5 to TRBJ2-5; TRBD1 matches at 9 bases. CDR3 size: 14 residues. Germline-derived CDR1 and CDR2 are MNHEY and SVGAGI. V shed 7 bases and J 6 bases; nucleotides not matched to a gene: 9. CDR3 in DNA: TGTGCCAGCACTAGGGACAGGGAGAAGCAGACCCAGTACTTC. Translating gives CASTRDREKQTQYF.

The chain is built from TRBV28 and TRBJ1-5; D is unclear. V lost 5 bases, J lost 1 base, and 6 bases lay in between. Germline V gene lookup returns CDR1 MDHEN and CDR2 SYDVKM. The CDR3 consists of 13 residues. Here the CDR3 DNA reads TGTGCCAGCAGTAGAGACAGCAATCAGCCCCAGCATTTT. Translated: CASSRDSNQPQHF.

This rearrangement joins TRBV28 to TRBJ2-1, with 10 bases matching TRBD1. This CDR3 contains 15 residues. Per germline, CDR1 MDHEN and CDR2 SYDVKM. J gave up 4 bases and V 5 bases, and 5 bases lay outside the gene matches. The CDR3 DNA sequence: TGTGCCAGCAGTCCGACAGGGGGCGCTTACAATGAGCAGTTCTTC. This translates into CASSPTGGAYNEQFF. Looking up the rest from reference TRBV28 and TRBJ2-1 gives the full variable domain: DVKVTQSSRYLVKRTGEKVFLECVQDMDHENMFWYRQDPGLGLRLIYFSYDVKMKEKGDIPEGYSVSREKKERFSLILESASTNQTSMYLCASSPTGGAYNEQFFGPGTRLTVL.

The chain joins TRBV27 to TRBJ1-1; D is ambiguous. This CDR3 has 15 residues. V gave up 6 bases and J gave up 0 bases, with 14 bases separating them. CDR1 is MNHEY, CDR2 SMNVEV, per germline (reference sequence). CDR3 residues: CASSTPKGMNTEAFF. CDR3 sequence (DNA): TGTGCCAGCAGCACTCCCAAGGGTATGAACACTGAAGCTTTCTTT.

This rearrangement joins TRBV5-1 to TRBJ2-7, with 8 bases identical to TRBD1. Germline V gene sequence: CDR1 SGHRS, CDR2 YFSETQ. The CDR3 has 16 residues. Unmatched junction bases numbered 12, after V lost 5 bases and J lost 2 bases. The CDR3: CASRADRGLFTYEQYF. CDR3 bases: TGCGCCAGCAGAGCCGACAGGGGCCTATTCACCTACGAGCAGTACTTC.

The chain couples TRBV5-1 to TRBJ1-5; unclear D gene. Trimming took 0 bases from V and 6 from J, leaving 13 bases between them. Germline V gives CDR1 SGHRS, CDR2 YFSETQ. The CDR3 has 15 amino acids. The CDR3 DNA reads as TGCGCCAGCAGCTTGGGGGGTAATTGGGGTCAGCCCCAGCATTTT. Protein sequence: CASSLGGNWGQPQHF.

V is TRBV28 and J is TRBJ1-2, with D uncertain. The CDR3 spans 13 residues. Germline CDR1 reads MDHEN; CDR2 reads SYDVKM. Trimming took 4 bases from V and 7 from J, leaving 13 bases between them. This CDR3 reads CASSSLFSTGYTF. CDR3 sequence (DNA): TGTGCCAGCAGTTCCCTCTTTTCGACTGGCTACACCTTC.

This chain joins TRBV2 and TRBJ1-4; D gene unclear. With 1 base removed from V and 2 bases from J, the gap between germline ends came to 8 bases. The germline V gene encodes CDR1 SNHLY and CDR2 FYNNEI. The CDR3 has 15 amino acids. In nucleotides, the CDR3 is TGTGCCAGCAGTGAAGAGGGAGCGACTAATGAAAAACTGTTTTTT. This sequence encodes CASSEEGATNEKLFF.

CDR3 DNA: TGTGCCAGTAGTATCCCACAACGGGGGATAGGCGGCTACACCTTC. It codes for CASSIPQRGIGGYTF. This rearrangement joins TRBV19 to TRBJ1-2; a possible D gene is TRBD1 (5 bases). Trimming pared 3 bases from V and 8 bases from J, leaving 19 bases between. Germline loops: CDR1 LNHDA, CDR2 SQIVND (reference sequence). The CDR3 length is 15 residues.

For this clone: Other nucleotide sequences in the sample specify the same CDR3. V is TRBV19 and J is TRBJ2-6, with D possibly matching TRBD2 (6 bases). CDR3 length: 15 residues. Trimming stripped 3 bases from V and 2 bases from J, with 8 bases between. Looked up from germline, CDR1 is LNHDA and CDR2 is SQIVND (reference sequence). CDR3 sequence reads: CASSIGGTGANVLTF. The CDR3 nucleotides read TGTGCCAGTAGTATCGGGGGAACTGGGGCCAACGTCCTGACTTTC.

The rearrangement links TRBV6-5 to TRBJ2-3; 11 nucleotides match TRBD2. V lost 4 bases, J lost 2 bases, and 5 bases stayed unmatched. Germline V lookup: CDR1 MNHEY, CDR2 SVGAGI. This CDR3 spans 16 amino acids. Here the CDR3 DNA reads TGTGCCAGCAGTTTCCGACTAGCGGGACTCACAGATACGCAGTATTTT. This gives the protein CASSFRLAGLTDTQYF.

The chain recombines TRBV19 with TRBJ1-4; 8 nucleotides line up with TRBD1. V trimming: 2 bases; J trimming: 6 bases; junction bases outside the gene matches: 8. The CDR3 runs 16 residues. Germline loops: CDR1 LNHDA, CDR2 SQIVND (reference sequence). This CDR3 is CASSIMWQGAHEKLFF. CDR3 sequence (DNA): TGTGCCAGTAGTATAATGTGGCAGGGGGCCCATGAAAAACTGTTTTTT. Full variable domain (missing parts from reference TRBV19 and TRBJ1-4): DGGITQSPKYLFRKEGQNVTLSCEQNLNHDAMYWYRQDPGQGLRLIYYSQIVNDFQKGDIAEGYSVSREKKESFPLTVTSAQKNPTAFYLCASSIMWQGAHEKLFFGSGTQLSVL.